The 24 T cell receptor beta chains listed next were all sequenced from one sample in a study of post-analysis software for immune sequencing data. General study points: Included in a set of five TRBV segments more frequent in patients than controls were TRBV5-6, TRBV5-1 and TRBV20-1.

Antigen specificity for these receptors is unknown. Libraries were made from TCR beta cDNA, and they carried unique molecular identifiers. TCRdb fed the PCR reads into MiXCR, producing one record per CDR3 protein. This sample has 350,000 to 500,000 distinct CDR3 sequences; over 30% occur once, and the top ten carry 7.6%. Sequencing used blood. Every receptor here comes from a girl aged 2-10 years with multiple sclerosis.

The CDR3 loop reads CTSSFGRSGASYGYTF. In nucleotides, the CDR3 is TGTACCAGCAGCTTTGGGAGAAGTGGGGCTTCCTATGGCTACACCTTC. The chain combines TRBV7-2 with TRBJ1-2; TRBD1 is a possible D gene (5 bases). The germline V gene has CDR1 SGHTA and CDR2 FQGNSA. This CDR3 contains 16 residues. V dropped 3 bases and J dropped 4 bases, with 18 bases sitting between them.

This sequence joins TRBV12-3 or TRBV12-4 and TRBJ2-7; possible D gene TRBD2, 5 bases. V gave up 5 bases and J gave up 0 bases, with 11 bases separating them. This CDR3 is 14 amino acids long. DNA for the CDR3: TGTGCCAGCAGTCCCCGCGGGCCCTCCTACGAGCAGTACTTC. It is translated as CASSPRGPSYEQYF.

V and J are TRBV7-9 and TRBJ2-7, with D possibly matching TRBD1 (6 bases). This CDR3 has 15 amino acids. The V gene's germline CDR1 is SEHNR and CDR2 FQNEAQ (reference sequence). V was cut by 2 bases and J by 5 bases, with 16 bases left in between. CDR3 in DNA: TGTGCCAGCAGCTTAATGGGGACAAGGACGGACGAGCAGTACTTC. It yields the protein CASSLMGTRTDEQYF. Together with reference TRBV7-9 and TRBJ2-7, the CDR3 gives the full variable domain: DTGVSQNPRHKITKRGQNVTFRCDPISEHNRLYWYRQTLGQGPEFLTYFQNEAQLEKSRLLSDRFSAERPKGSFSTLEIQRTEQGDSAMYLCASSLMGTRTDEQYFGPGTRLTVT.

This chain links TRBV5-1 with TRBJ2-1; D not certain. The CDR3 contains 15 residues. V shed 2 bases and J shed 2 bases, with 11 bases lying between them. Germline V lookup: CDR1 SGHRS, CDR2 YFSETQ. CDR3 sequence (DNA): TGCGCCAGCAGCTTACTCGCCGCAGCCTACAATGAGCAGTTCTTC. Amino acids: CASSLLAAAYNEQFF.

The chain uses TRBV29-1 and TRBJ2-3; D is unclear. The CDR3 is made up of 13 amino acids. Germline V lookup: CDR1 SQVTM, CDR2 ANQGSEA. V lost 7 bases to trimming and J lost 0 bases, with 11 bases between them. This chain's CDR3 is CSAPSPSTDTQYF. The CDR3, as DNA: TGCAGCGCACCCTCCCCTAGCACAGATACGCAGTATTTT.

V and J are TRBV3-1 and TRBJ1-1; D is undetermined. This CDR3 is built from 16 residues. The V end lost 1 base, the J end lost 5 bases, and 17 bases lay between the germline ends. Germline V gene sequence: CDR1 LGHDT, CDR2 YNNKEL (reference sequence). CDR3 coding DNA: TGTGCCAGCAGCCAAGGCTCCCCGGGTTTTAGGACTGAAGCTTTCTTT. Translated: CASSQGSPGFRTEAFF.

With respect to this clonotype: The missing conserved phenylalanine or tryptophan at the end of this CDR3 makes a read error likely. V gene TRBV5-1 combines with J gene TRBJ1-2; D gene ambiguous. The CDR3 runs 13 residues. Between the trimmed V and J ends, which lost 7 bases and 5 bases, there was a span of 15 bases. Germline V gene data show CDR1 as SGHRS and CDR2 as YFSETQ. CDR3 DNA: TGCGCCAGCCCCCTTTTACGGATTTATGGCTACACCGTC. As protein: CASPLLRIYGYTV.

The V and J genes are TRBV7-2 and TRBJ2-7; D not certain. The CDR3 totals 13 residues. Trimming cost V 4 bases and J 3 bases, with 10 bases left between them. Germline V gives CDR1 SGHTA, CDR2 FQGNSA. In nucleotides, the CDR3 is TGTGCCAGCAGCTCCCCGACCTACTACGAGCAGTACTTC. Its translation: CASSSPTYYEQYF.

The J gene is TRBJ2-1, the V gene TRBV28, with D unclear. The V end was cut by 4 bases, the J end by 0 bases, with 13 bases between. CDR3 size: 16 residues. Germline CDR1 is MDHEN and CDR2 is SYDVKM. CDR3 DNA: TGTGCCAGCAGTTCCTTTGCAAAACGCTCCTACAATGAGCAGTTCTTC. Translated, it gives CASSSFAKRSYNEQFF.

The chain carries TRBV20-1 and TRBJ1-5; D remains unclear. V dropped 0 bases and J dropped 5 bases, with 5 bases sitting between them. Germline assignment: CDR1 DFQATT and CDR2 SNEGSKA (reference sequence). The CDR3 is made up of 12 amino acids. The CDR3 bases are TGCAGTGCTAGAGAAGGGCATCAGCCCCAGCATTTT. Encoded protein: CSAREGHQPQHF.

The J gene is TRBJ2-2, the V gene TRBV9, with 11 bases lining up with TRBD2. The germline V gene encodes CDR1 SGDLS and CDR2 YYNGEE. V lost 0 bases to trimming and J lost 6 bases; unmatched junction nucleotides: 7. CDR3 length: 17 amino acids. CDR3 in DNA: TGTGCCAGCAGCGTAGTTAGCGGGGGGGCCTCCGCCGGGGAGCTGTTTTTT. Its translation is CASSVVSGGASAGELFF.

CDR3: CASSSSGRPYNEQFF. As DNA, the CDR3 is TGTGCCAGCAGCTCTAGCGGGAGGCCCTACAATGAGCAGTTCTTC. The V call is TRBV6-2 or TRBV6-3, the J call TRBJ2-1, with TRBD2 identical over 11 bases. Germline CDR1 and CDR2: MNHEY and SVGEGT. The V gene end was trimmed by 6 bases and the J gene end by 2 bases; junction bases not matched to a gene: 3. The CDR3 extends over 15 amino acids.

Only a few counts were recorded for this clonotype. V and J are TRBV29-1 and TRBJ2-7, with D possibly TRBD1 on 6 matching bases. The V gene lost 7 bases and the J gene lost 5 bases, with 33 bases spanning the gap. This CDR3 is 18 amino acids long. The germline CDR1 and CDR2 sequences are SQVTM and ANQGSEA. CDR3 amino acids: CSAFSGQSSSQGGHEQYF. The CDR3 nucleotides are TGCAGCGCCTTCTCTGGACAGTCCTCATCCCAAGGAGGCCACGAGCAGTACTTC.

This clonotype was picked up a small number of times. V is TRBV5-1 and J is TRBJ2-7; TRBD1 agrees at 12 bases. Looked up from germline, CDR1 is SGHRS and CDR2 is YFSETQ. V shed 0 bases and J 3 bases; nucleotides not matched to a gene: 10. CDR3 length: 18 amino acids. The CDR3 DNA reads TGCGCCAGCAGCTTGGTCGGGACAGGGGGCTTACGAGACTACGAGCAGTACTTC. Its protein is CASSLVGTGGLRDYEQYF.

This clonotype was recorded a few times. The chain uses TRBV24-1 and TRBJ2-4, with D unclear. V was shortened by 3 bases and J by 7 bases, with 18 bases between the two germline ends. Germline loops: CDR1 KGHDR, CDR2 SFDVKD. The CDR3 sequence is 16 residues long. The CDR3 DNA follows: TGTGCCACCAGTGATCCCCGGACCCCATACGGGAACATTCAGTACTTC. Encoded protein: CATSDPRTPYGNIQYF.

The genes are TRBV12-3 or TRBV12-4 and TRBJ1-2, with D possibly being TRBD1 (5 bases). V was trimmed by 5 bases and J by 4 bases, leaving 20 bases between them. This CDR3 has 16 residues. For the CDR3, the DNA is TGTGCCAGCAGTCCCTCCCCATTGGGACGTACCTATGGCTACACCTTC. Its translation is CASSPSPLGRTYGYTF.

The V and J genes are TRBV20-1 and TRBJ2-5; D possibly matches TRBD1 or TRBD2 (6 bases each). The DNA end is more similar to TRBJ2-7, so the J call may be wrong. Germline CDR1 and CDR2: DFQATT and SNEGSKA (reference sequence). This CDR3 is built from 11 residues. In nucleotides, the CDR3 is TGCAGTGCTAGTGGGGGGCGCGAGCAGTACTTC. It codes for CSASGGREQYF.

The CDR3 sequence: CATSEQTSGREQFF. DNA of the CDR3: TGTGCCACCAGTGAACAGACTAGCGGGAGGGAGCAGTTCTTC. The chain combines TRBV24-1 with TRBJ2-1; 13 nucleotides align to TRBD2. Germline V CDR1 and CDR2: KGHDR, SFDVKD. Germline trimming cut 4 bases from V and 10 bases from J; bases unmatched to any gene: 3. The CDR3 totals 14 residues.

The V gene is TRBV5-1, the J gene TRBJ2-3; possible D gene TRBD1, 5 bases. There are 15 residues in the CDR3. Between the trimmed V and J ends, which lost 4 bases and 0 bases, there was a span of 12 bases. In germline, CDR1 is SGHRS, CDR2 YFSETQ. CDR3 residues: CASSDDRASTDTQYF. CDR3 nucleotides: TGCGCCAGCAGCGACGACAGAGCTAGCACAGATACGCAGTATTTT.

The chain carries TRBV6-6 and TRBJ1-1; 8 bases align to TRBD1. The ends lost 0 bases at V and 6 bases at J; junction bases unmatched: 3. The CDR3 totals 14 residues. The V gene's germline CDR1 is MNHNY and CDR2 SVGAGI (reference sequence). The CDR3: CASSYSDRGPEAFF. The DNA of the CDR3 is TGTGCCAGCAGTTACTCAGACAGGGGACCTGAAGCTTTCTTT.

This clonotype turned up a few times. J is TRBJ2-4 and V is TRBV20-1; 9 bases match TRBD1. TRBJ2-5 matches the DNA end more closely, so the J call is doubtful. This CDR3 is built from 15 residues. The germline CDR1 and CDR2 sequences are DFQATT and SNEGSKA (reference sequence). The CDR3: CSARDSQGAIKTQYF. CDR3 sequence (DNA): TGCAGTGCTAGAGATTCACAGGGGGCGATCAAGACCCAGTACTTC.

In the case of this clonotype: Germline and junction disagree at one end, which may indicate a read error. The V call is TRBV7-3, the J call TRBJ2-1, with a possible D match to TRBD1 (6 bases). The CDR3 is 13 amino acids. Germline CDR1 SGHTA, CDR2 FQGTGA. For the CDR3, the DNA is TGTGCCATCAGCTTACAGGGTTTCAATGAGCAGTTCTTC. Translated: CAISLQGFNEQFF.

The CDR3 sequence: CASSFPAYRDRKYEQYF. CDR3 nucleotides: TGTGCCAGCAGTTTCCCAGCCTACCGGGACAGAAAATACGAGCAGTACTTC. The chain has TRBV12-3 or TRBV12-4 and TRBJ2-7, with 7 bases lining up with TRBD1. V gave up 3 bases and J gave up 4 bases; unmatched junction bases: 15. CDR3 length equals 17 residues.

This sequence joins TRBV6-5 and TRBJ2-4; D is possibly TRBD1 (6 bases). The end of the DNA fits TRBJ2-7 better, so the J call may be wrong. Germline V gene lookup returns CDR1 MNHEY and CDR2 SVGAGI. CDR3 length: 14 amino acids. CDR3 residues: CASSYSGTLYEQYF. The CDR3 DNA reads as TGTGCCAGCAGTTATTCCGGGACACTCTACGAGCAGTACTTC.